The present entry profiles one TCR beta chain with its context. The antigen remains undetermined. This specimen comes from a study of cytomegalovirus exposure and HLA in healthy donors. About the research overall: Findings of an earlier analysis included some 120 million unique TCR beta sequences from 180 million or so T cells.

Study-wide results and limits: A highly shared variant cluster was judged a likely technical artifact. Three CMV-associated chains were confirmed in vitro to be specific for CMV antigens.

Donors were ostensibly healthy at sampling, although undocumented immune exposures were probable. J was trimmed by 0 bases and V by 4 bases; bases with no gene match: 0. The CDR3 length is 16 residues. Germline loops: CDR1 MGHRA, CDR2 YSYEKL. PCR primers comprised 60 Vbeta and 13 Jbeta primers. Sequencing was performed with immunoSEQ multiplex PCR; in TCRdb, only in-frame clones are kept and a portion is missing. This table has about 130,000 clones, approximately 84% appearing once. The rearrangement links TRBV4-1 to TRBJ2-2; 12 bases are shared with TRBD2. Sequencing was carried out using PBMCs. This clonotype originated in a woman in her late teens or twenties in good health and CMV-seronegative. CDR3 DNA sequence: TGCGCCAGCAGCCGGACTAGCGGGGCGAACACCGGGGAGCTGTTTTTT. This codes for CASSRTSGANTGELFF.